A selection of T cell receptor beta chains follows, all from one sample in a study of technical replicates of blood from several donors. Here immunoSEQ multiplex PCR was the method, and the copy in TCRdb shows in-frame clones only, minus some. The table lists roughly 68,000 clones, about 97% of them singletons, with approximately 0.26% in the top ten. Sequenced material: T cells isolated from PBMCs. The receptors come from a human donor in good health. CDR3s include the opening cysteine and the closing phenylalanine or tryptophan. A D gene is named only where the DNA matches it firmly. The size field is filled for only some rows; it gives once, few, many or a size class.

TGTGCCAGCAGTTTCGGTTTTAATAATTACAATGAGCAGTTCTTC	CASSFGFNNYNEQFF	.	TRBJ2-1	TRBV28	.
TGTGCCACCAGCAGAGATCTCGGGACTAGCGGGAGGGATCATACGCAGTATTTT	CATSRDLGTSGRDHTQYF	TRBD2	TRBJ2-3	TRBV15	.
TGTGCCAGCAGTTTTCCTTTAGCGGGTCCTTCCTACGAGCAGTACTTC	CASSFPLAGPSYEQYF	TRBD2	TRBJ2-7	TRBV28	.
TGCAGTGCAGAGCGGGGCTACACCTTC	CSAERGYTF	.	TRBJ1-2	TRBV20-1	.
TGTGCCAGTAGTATAGTAAAGGGACACTATAGCAATCAGCCCCAGCATTTT	CASSIVKGHYSNQPQHF	.	TRBJ1-5	TRBV19	.
TGCAGCGTTGGAGAACAGGGATACAATGAGCAGTTCTTC	CSVGEQGYNEQFF	.	TRBJ2-1	TRBV29-1	.
TGTGCCAGCAGTTACTGGGGACAGGGGGAAGGCTACACCTTC	CASSYWGQGEGYTF	TRBD1	TRBJ1-2	TRBV6-5	.
TGTGCCAGCAGTTTAGGGACAGAAAGAGAGTTTAGCAATCAGCCCCAGCATTTT	CASSLGTEREFSNQPQHF	TRBD1	TRBJ1-5	TRBV28	.
TGTGCCAGCAGCGGAGGGACTAGCACAGATACGCAGTATTTT	CASSGGTSTDTQYF	.	TRBJ2-3	TRBV7-6	.
TGTGCCAGCAGTTCGACTTATGAGCAGTTCTTC	CASSSTYEQFF	.	TRBJ2-1	TRBV6-5	.
TGCGCCAGCAGGTTGAACTTGATGTCCTACAATGAGCAGTTCTTC	CASRLNLMSYNEQFF	.	TRBJ2-1	TRBV5-1	.
TGTGCCAGCAGCGACCAGACTAGCGGGACTCTCGAGCAGTACTTC	CASSDQTSGTLEQYF	TRBD2	TRBJ2-7	TRBV5-6	once
TGTGCCAGCAGCTCGGACTCTGAAGAGACCCAGTACTTC	CASSSDSEETQYF	.	TRBJ2-5	TRBV5-4	.
TGTGCCTGGACCCGGGACACTAGCACAGATACGCAGTATTTT	CAWTRDTSTDTQYF	.	TRBJ2-3	TRBV30	.
TGTGCCAGCAGCTACACGGGACAGGTACCCCAAGAGCAGTTCTTC	CASSYTGQVPQEQFF	TRBD1	TRBJ2-1	TRBV6-1	.